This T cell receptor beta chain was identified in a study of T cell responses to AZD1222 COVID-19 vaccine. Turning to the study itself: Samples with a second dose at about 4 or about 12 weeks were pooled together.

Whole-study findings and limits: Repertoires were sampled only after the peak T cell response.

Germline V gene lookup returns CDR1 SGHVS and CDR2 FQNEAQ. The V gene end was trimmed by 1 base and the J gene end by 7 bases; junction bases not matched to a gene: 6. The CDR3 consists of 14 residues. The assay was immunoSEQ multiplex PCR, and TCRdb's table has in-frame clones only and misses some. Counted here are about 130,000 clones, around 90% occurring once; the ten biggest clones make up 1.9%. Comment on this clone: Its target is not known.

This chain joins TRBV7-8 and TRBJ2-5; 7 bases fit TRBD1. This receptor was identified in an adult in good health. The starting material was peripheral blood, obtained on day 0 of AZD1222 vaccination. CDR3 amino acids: CASSLDRGGWTQYF. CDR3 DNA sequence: TGTGCCAGCAGCTTAGACAGGGGTGGGTGGACCCAGTACTTC.